This record covers a single TCR beta chain. Its specificity is not known. The data were obtained in a study of PD-1 blockade in classical Hodgkin lymphoma. Per germline, CDR1 SNHLY and CDR2 FYNNEI. J was trimmed by 7 bases and V by 2 bases; bases with no gene match: 7. The CDR3 spans 15 residues. Sequencing used immunoSEQ multiplex PCR; TCRdb keeps in-frame clones, though not all of them. The sample holds roughly 42,000 clones; around 69% are singletons and the top ten take over 2.5%. Described time point: cycle 4 day 1 (C4D1), after 6 weeks of nivolumab. Every one of the patients relapsed after autologous stem cell transplantation (brentuximab vedotin exposure was variable). Study-level points and caveats: For complete responders, baseline diversity was comparable to that of newly diagnosed patients.

The chain uses TRBV2 and TRBJ2-2; TRBD1 matches at 7 bases. The receptor was isolated from a human donor with classical Hodgkin lymphoma. The starting material was peripheral blood mononuclear cells (PBMCs), obtained before the fourth cycle of nivolumab. CDR3 DNA sequence: TGTGCCAGCAGTGAAATAAGGGGGCCTGGCGGGGAGCTGTTTTTT. Its protein product is CASSEIRGPGGELFF. Variable domain in full (rest from reference TRBV2 and TRBJ2-2): EPEVTQTPSHQVTQMGQEVILRCVPISNHLYFYWYRQILGQKVEFLVSFYNNEISEKSEIFDDQFSVERPDGSNFTLKIRSTKLEDSAMYFCASSEIRGPGGELFFGEGSRLTVL.